The 12 T cell receptor beta chains in this list originate from one sample, sequenced in a study of blood T cell repertoires in COVID-19. The data were produced by immunoSEQ multiplex PCR, yet TCRdb's version contains in-frame clones alone and is incomplete. Here the sample spans 200,000 to 250,000 clones, about 85% being singletons. The sequencing sample was made of PBMCs or T cells enriched from blood (not recorded which). All receptors derive from a man aged 25-45 years who had recovered from COVID-19.

This rearrangement joins TRBV28 to TRBJ2-1, with 8 bases lining up with TRBD2. Trimming at V came to 5 bases and at J to 5 bases, leaving 5 bases not matched to a gene. CDR1 and CDR2 from the germline V gene are MDHEN and SYDVKM. The CDR3 spans 14 residues. DNA of the CDR3: TGTGCCAGCAGTATCGGACTAGCCAACAATGAGCAGTTCTTC. Translation gives CASSIGLANNEQFF.

The rearrangement joins TRBV11-2 to TRBJ2-3, with D hard to call. This CDR3 region has 13 residues. Trimming shortened V by 2 bases and J by 2 bases, and 5 bases separated the two germline ends. CDR1 SGHAT and CDR2 FQNNGV come from the germline V gene. The CDR3 nucleotides are TGTGCCAGCAGCTTACAGTACACAGATACGCAGTATTTT. Protein product: CASSLQYTDTQYF.

This chain connects TRBV7-8 to TRBJ2-1; 10 nucleotides align to TRBD2. The V segment lost 4 bases and the J segment 4 bases; nucleotides outside the gene matches: 7. The germline gives CDR1 SGHVS, CDR2 FQNEAQ. This CDR3 spans 16 amino acids. The CDR3 protein is CASSWSASGSYNEQFF. In DNA form, the CDR3 reads TGTGCCAGCAGCTGGAGTGCTAGCGGGAGTTACAATGAGCAGTTCTTC.

The chain has TRBV9 and TRBJ1-3, with D unclear. The CDR3 runs to 13 residues. Trimming took off 1 base at V and 7 bases at J, with 9 bases between the two ends. Looked up from germline, CDR1 is SGDLS and CDR2 is YYNGEE. The CDR3 sequence: CASSVRSTNTIYF. The CDR3 DNA sequence: TGTGCCAGCAGCGTACGGTCCACTAACACCATATATTTT.

This rearrangement joins TRBV5-1 to TRBJ1-1; the match to TRBD1 covers 12 bases. J was trimmed by 9 bases and V by 4 bases; bases with no gene match: 7. The CDR3 has 14 amino acids. Germline V gene sequence: CDR1 SGHRS, CDR2 YFSETQ. CDR3 DNA sequence: TGCGCCAGCAGCCAACCCGGGACAGGGGGCAAAGCTTTCTTT. Translating it yields CASSQPGTGGKAFF.

V is TRBV19 and J is TRBJ2-3; 8 bases align to TRBD1. CDR3 length: 15 residues. CDR1 is LNHDA, CDR2 SQIVND, per germline (reference sequence). Trimming at V came to 3 bases and at J to 1 base, leaving 3 bases not matched to a gene. The CDR3 DNA sequence: TGTGCCAGTAGTATGTCGGACAGGGGCACAGATACGCAGTATTTT. Translating gives CASSMSDRGTDTQYF.

This chain uses TRBV5-5 with TRBJ2-7; TRBD1 matches 7 bases. Germline loops: CDR1 SGHKS, CDR2 YYEKEE (reference sequence). Trimming at V came to 4 bases and at J to 1 base, leaving 11 bases not matched to a gene. CDR3 size: 16 residues. In DNA form, the CDR3 reads TGTGCCAGCAGCCCCGTACCGGGACAGACTTCCTACGAGCAGTACTTC. Amino acids: CASSPVPGQTSYEQYF.

The genes are TRBV2 and TRBJ1-5; possibly TRBD1 for D (6 bases). V gave up 7 bases and J gave up 3 bases, with 10 bases separating them. The CDR3 sequence is 13 residues long. Germline CDR1 is SNHLY and CDR2 is FYNNEI. This chain's CDR3 is CASTGESNQPQHF. DNA of the CDR3: TGTGCCAGCACAGGGGAGTCCAATCAGCCCCAGCATTTT.

This chain links TRBV7-2 with TRBJ1-1; D not resolved. The V gene lost 5 bases and the J gene lost 0 bases, with 10 bases spanning the gap. Germline CDR1 and CDR2: SGHTA and FQGNSA. This CDR3 has 14 residues. This CDR3 reads CASSPGRMNTEAFF. The DNA of the CDR3 is TGTGCCAGCAGCCCGGGGAGGATGAACACTGAAGCTTTCTTT.

This clone came up many times. The chain recombines TRBV12-3 or TRBV12-4 with TRBJ1-4; weak D call: TRBD1 (5 bases). Trimming pared 8 bases from V and 4 bases from J, leaving 11 bases between. This CDR3 contains 13 residues. The CDR3 DNA follows: TGTGCCAGCCACATGGGGGGTAATGAAAAACTGTTTTTT. This gives the protein CASHMGGNEKLFF.

The chain has TRBV2 and TRBJ1-2; D possibly corresponds to TRBD1 (6 bases). The CDR3 consists of 14 residues. Germline CDR1 is SNHLY and CDR2 is FYNNEI. V was pared by 3 bases and J by 4 bases, with 12 bases between. CDR3 residues: CASSDLDRTYGYTF. DNA for the CDR3: TGTGCCAGCAGTGATTTAGACAGGACCTATGGCTACACCTTC.

The rearrangement uses TRBV7-9 and TRBJ2-5, with TRBD2 as a possible D gene (5 bases). This CDR3 is 13 amino acids long. Germline V gene lookup returns CDR1 SEHNR and CDR2 FQNEAQ (reference sequence). Trimming took 5 bases from V and 5 from J, leaving 12 bases between them. The CDR3 sequence: CASSPRGPETQYF. DNA of the CDR3: TGTGCCAGCAGCCCCAGAGGGCCGGAGACCCAGTACTTC.